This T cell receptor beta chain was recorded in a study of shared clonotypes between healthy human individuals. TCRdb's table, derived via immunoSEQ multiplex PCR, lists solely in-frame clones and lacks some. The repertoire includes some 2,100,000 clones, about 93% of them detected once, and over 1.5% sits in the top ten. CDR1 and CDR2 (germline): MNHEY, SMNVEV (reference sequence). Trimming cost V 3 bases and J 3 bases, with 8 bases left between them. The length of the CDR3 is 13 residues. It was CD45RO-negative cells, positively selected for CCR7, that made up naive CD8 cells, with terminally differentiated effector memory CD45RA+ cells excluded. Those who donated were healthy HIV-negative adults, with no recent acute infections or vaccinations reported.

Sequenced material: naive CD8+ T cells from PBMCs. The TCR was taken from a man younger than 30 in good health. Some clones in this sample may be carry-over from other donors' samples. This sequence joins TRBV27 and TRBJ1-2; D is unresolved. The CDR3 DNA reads TGTGCCAGCAGTTTCTCTTGGGACTATGGCTACACCTTC. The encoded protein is CASSFSWDYGYTF.